The 22 T cell receptor beta chains presented below share a single source sample, sequenced in a study of identical twins. TCRdb passed the 5' RACE reads through MiXCR, listing each CDR3 protein once. The table lists some 260,000 distinct CDR3 sequences, over 12% of them singletons. Source material: memory (CD45RO+) T cells sorted from blood. The source of these receptors is a woman aged 18-29 years in good health.

The CDR3 sequence is CASSQDRSVETQYF. The CDR3 nucleotides read TGTGCCAGCAGCCAAGATCGGTCTGTAGAGACCCAGTACTTC. The chain employs TRBV4-2 and TRBJ2-5; the D is unclear. Trimming took off 0 bases at V and 4 bases at J, with 9 bases between the two ends. The CDR3 runs 14 residues. Germline V lookup: CDR1 LGHNA, CDR2 YNFKEQ.

The V call is TRBV6-6, the J call TRBJ1-1, with D possibly being TRBD1 (6 bases). Germline assignment: CDR1 MNHNY and CDR2 SVGAGI (reference sequence). This CDR3 has 12 amino acids. V was cut by 5 bases and J by 9 bases, with 13 bases left in between. CDR3 region: CASSGGDSKAFF. The CDR3 DNA sequence: TGTGCCAGCAGTGGGGGCGACAGCAAAGCTTTCTTT.

This clonotype was observed a handful of times. Written as DNA, the CDR3 is TGTGCCAGCAGCTTAGACGGGAGGGCCGGGGAGCTGTTTTTT. This sequence encodes CASSLDGRAGELFF. The chain has TRBV11-3 and TRBJ2-2, with 8 nucleotides matching TRBD2. The trim removed 0 bases at V and 6 bases at J, leaving 0 bases unmatched. CDR1 is SGHNT, CDR2 YENEEA, per germline. CDR3 length: 14 amino acids. Full variable domain (outside the CDR3, taken from reference TRBV11-3 and TRBJ2-2): EAGVVQSPRYKIIEKKQPVAFWCNPISGHNTLYWYLQNLGQGPELLIRYENEEAVDDSQLPKDRFSAERLKGVDSTLKIQPAELGDSAVYLCASSLDGRAGELFFGEGSRLTVL.

This clonotype was counted a few times. The chain joins TRBV7-9 to TRBJ1-5; no clear D. The V end lost 4 bases, the J end lost 7 bases, and 11 bases lay between the germline ends. Germline loops: CDR1 SEHNR, CDR2 FQNEAQ (reference sequence). There are 13 residues in the CDR3. The CDR3 sequence: CASSSGSRQPQHF. The CDR3 coding sequence is TGTGCCAGCAGCTCGGGCAGCCGACAGCCCCAGCATTTT.

This clonotype occurred many times. The J gene is TRBJ2-7, the V gene TRBV2; TRBD1 aligns across 9 bases. The J segment lost 9 bases and the V segment lost 8 bases, leaving 14 bases of the junction unmatched. Germline loops: CDR1 SNHLY, CDR2 FYNNEI. CDR3 length equals 14 residues. The CDR3 DNA reads TGTGCCAGCTTGATTCAACCGGGACAGGGAGGGCAGTACTTC. This encodes CASLIQPGQGGQYF.

Only a few counts were recorded for this clonotype. The V gene is TRBV6-1, the J gene TRBJ2-5; 7 positions agree with TRBD2. The trim removed 6 bases at V and 5 bases at J, leaving 9 bases unmatched. This CDR3 comprises 14 residues. Per germline, CDR1 MNHNS and CDR2 SASEGT. The CDR3: CASRELGGFETQYF. CDR3 sequence (DNA): TGTGCCAGCAGAGAGCTGGGGGGGTTTGAGACCCAGTACTTC.

CDR3 DNA sequence: TGCGCCAGCAGCCAAGATGCTAGCGGGATAGTAAGCTCCTACAATGAGCAGTTCTTC. This sequence encodes CASSQDASGIVSSYNEQFF. The J gene is TRBJ2-1, the V gene TRBV4-3; 9 bases are a match to TRBD2. Losses at the gene ends were 0 bases for V and 0 bases for J; bases not matched to a gene: 9. CDR1 is LGHNA and CDR2 is YSLEER in the germline V gene. There are 19 residues in the CDR3.

This clonotype was observed many times. The CDR3 DNA follows: TGTGCCAGCAGCTTTGAGGGGAAGGGGTACACTGAAGCTTTCTTT. Translation gives CASSFEGKGYTEAFF. The chain employs TRBV13 and TRBJ1-1; D perhaps matches TRBD1 (5 bases). Germline lookup yields CDR1 PRHDT and CDR2 FYEKMQ (reference sequence). The CDR3 sequence is 15 residues long. V shed 3 bases and J shed 3 bases, with 14 bases lying between them.

V usage is TRBV20-1 and J usage is TRBJ2-7, with TRBD1 matching 8 bases. Germline CDR1 reads DFQATT; CDR2 reads SNEGSKA (reference sequence). J lost 5 bases, V lost 0 bases, and 9 bases had no gene match. This CDR3 comprises 15 residues. DNA for the CDR3: TGCAGTGCTAGAGATTTACAGGGGGGAAGGGACGAGCAGTACTTC. Translated: CSARDLQGGRDEQYF.

The gene calls are TRBV14 and TRBJ1-2; 7 bases map to TRBD1. With V trimmed by 2 bases and J by 6 bases, 6 bases remained unmatched. The CDR3 covers 14 residues. Looked up from germline, CDR1 is SGHDN and CDR2 is FVKESK. In DNA form, the CDR3 reads TGTGCCAGCAGCCAAATCGGGACAGCTAATGGCTACACCTTC. Protein: CASSQIGTANGYTF. Filled out from reference TRBV14 and TRBJ1-2, the complete variable domain reads EAGVTQFPSHSVIEKGQTVTLRCDPISGHDNLYWYRRVMGKEIKFLLHFVKESKQDESGMPNNRFLAERTGGTYSTLKVQPAELEDSGVYFCASSQIGTANGYTFGSGTRLTVV.

In its sample, this clonotype was seen many times. V is TRBV10-3 and J is TRBJ1-6, with D possibly TRBD1 on 5 matching bases. The CDR3 runs 14 residues. The germline gives CDR1 ENHRY, CDR2 SYGVKD. V lost 10 bases and J 7 bases, leaving 17 bases between the germline ends. The CDR3 is CATSWDLQNSPLHF. The CDR3 DNA reads TGTGCCACTAGCTGGGACCTACAAAATTCACCCCTCCACTTT.

CDR3 sequence: CAIGLNREEQFF. CDR3 sequence (DNA): TGTGCCATCGGCCTAAATCGGGAGGAGCAGTTCTTC. The chain uses TRBV10-3 and TRBJ2-1; D is possibly TRBD2 (6 bases). CDR3 length: 12 amino acids. Germline-derived CDR1 and CDR2 are ENHRY and SYGVKD. V lost 8 bases to trimming and J lost 10 bases, with 15 bases between them.

The sample holds a few counts of this clonotype. J is TRBJ2-5 and V is TRBV3-1; 8 bases match TRBD2. Germline-derived CDR1 and CDR2 are LGHDT and YNNKEL (reference sequence). The trim removed 0 bases at V and 5 bases at J, leaving 8 bases unmatched. The CDR3 sequence is 16 residues long. The CDR3 protein is CASSQEDGRVEETQYF. The CDR3 region has the DNA TGTGCCAGCAGCCAAGAGGACGGGAGGGTGGAGGAGACCCAGTACTTC.

The chain employs TRBV20-1 and TRBJ2-7; TRBD1 might be the D (6 bases). Trimming removed 3 bases from V and 2 bases from J, with 14 bases in between. Germline V gene sequence: CDR1 DFQATT, CDR2 SNEGSKA (reference sequence). The length of the CDR3 is 14 residues. CDR3 loop: CSASLGRGPYEQYF. CDR3 bases: TGCAGTGCTAGTCTTGGCAGGGGTCCCTACGAGCAGTACTTC.

This chain joins TRBV6-5 and TRBJ1-2, with 12 bases fitting TRBD1. The CDR3 length is 16 residues. Unmatched junction bases numbered 8, after V lost 6 bases and J lost 3 bases. Germline CDR1 is MNHEY and CDR2 is SVGAGI. The CDR3 loop is CASSPPGTGGYYGYTF. Here the CDR3 DNA reads TGTGCCAGCAGCCCCCCCGGGACAGGGGGCTACTATGGCTACACCTTC.

This clonotype was seen many times. V gene TRBV5-1 combines with J gene TRBJ2-5; D is ambiguous. The CDR3 extends over 16 amino acids. The germline V gene encodes CDR1 SGHRS and CDR2 YFSETQ. Trimming left V 0 bases short and J 3 bases short, with 15 bases between. In nucleotides, the CDR3 is TGCGCCAGCAGCTTGGGTGTTGGGTCTACGAAAGAGACCCAGTACTTC. Its protein product is CASSLGVGSTKETQYF.

The J gene is TRBJ2-6, the V gene TRBV20-1; D is ambiguous. The CDR3 length is 12 residues. Trimming removed 6 bases at V and 4 bases at J, with 7 bases between. Germline V gives CDR1 DFQATT, CDR2 SNEGSKA (reference sequence). CDR3 in amino acids: CSAMEGANVLTF. DNA of the CDR3: TGCAGTGCCATGGAGGGGGCCAACGTCCTGACTTTC.

The V gene is TRBV20-1, the J gene TRBJ2-1; 10 nucleotides align to TRBD1. Germline V gene data show CDR1 as DFQATT and CDR2 as SNEGSKA (reference sequence). CDR3 size: 14 residues. V gave up 5 bases and J gave up 4 bases; unmatched junction bases: 5. CDR3 DNA: TGCAGTGCTTACCCGGACAGGGGGTACAATGAGCAGTTCTTC. Protein product: CSAYPDRGYNEQFF.

The genes are TRBV20-1 and TRBJ2-7, with 12 bases fitting TRBD2. The CDR3 extends over 15 amino acids. V lost 0 bases and J lost 7; bases outside the gene matches: 7. CDR1 is DFQATT and CDR2 is SNEGSKA in the germline V gene (reference sequence). The chain's CDR3 is CSARDPLAGGREQYF. CDR3 nucleotide sequence: TGCAGTGCTAGAGATCCGCTAGCGGGGGGGCGTGAGCAGTACTTC.

This clonotype was picked up a small number of times. The chain is built from TRBV18 and TRBJ2-1; 9 positions agree with TRBD1. Germline V gene sequence: CDR1 KGHSH, CDR2 LQKENI. The CDR3 runs to 16 residues. V was pared by 3 bases and J by 3 bases, with 6 bases of the junction left unmatched. Here the CDR3 DNA reads TGTGCCAGCTCACCCCCCCGACAGGGGGTCTACAATGAGCAGTTCTTC. Translating it yields CASSPPRQGVYNEQFF. The whole variable domain, filled in from reference TRBV18 and TRBJ2-1, reads NAGVMQNPRHLVRRRGQEARLRCSPMKGHSHVYWYRQLPEEGLKFMVYLQKENIIDESGMPKERFSAEFPKEGPSILRIQQVVRGDSAAYFCASSPPRQGVYNEQFFGPGTRLTVL.

V is TRBV14 and J is TRBJ2-6; 9 positions agree with TRBD1. Germline CDR1 reads SGHDN; CDR2 reads FVKESK. Trimming at V came to 2 bases and at J to 0 bases, leaving 8 bases not matched to a gene. The CDR3 totals 19 residues. CDR3 amino acids: CASSQFTGTGPSGANVLTF. In DNA form, the CDR3 reads TGTGCCAGCAGCCAATTTACCGGGACAGGGCCCTCTGGGGCCAACGTCCTGACTTTC. Full variable domain (missing parts from reference TRBV14 and TRBJ2-6): EAGVTQFPSHSVIEKGQTVTLRCDPISGHDNLYWYRRVMGKEIKFLLHFVKESKQDESGMPNNRFLAERTGGTYSTLKVQPAELEDSGVYFCASSQFTGTGPSGANVLTFGAGSRLTVL.

The chain joins TRBV20-1 to TRBJ2-3; 8 bases are shared with TRBD2. The CDR3 covers 13 residues. V shed 6 bases, J shed 6 bases, and the junction held 8 bases outside the gene matches. In germline, CDR1 is DFQATT, CDR2 SNEGSKA (reference sequence). The CDR3 DNA sequence: TGCAGTGCCGCGGGAGGACCCGGGGATACGCAGTATTTT. It yields the protein CSAAGGPGDTQYF.